These 21 T cell receptor beta chains came from one sample sequenced in a study of cytomegalovirus exposure and HLA in healthy donors. The primer mix had 60 Vbeta and 13 Jbeta primers. Clones were sequenced by immunoSEQ multiplex PCR, and TCRdb holds only the in-frame ones, with some missing. The table includes about 120,000 clones, around 76% detected once. The source material was PBMCs. These receptors were obtained from a man aged 55 to 69 in good health and CMV-seropositive.

V gene TRBV5-8 combines with J gene TRBJ1-5, with 7 bases lining up with TRBD1. With 0 bases clipped from V and 6 bases from J, the junction kept 3 bases outside the gene matches. From germline, CDR1 is SGHTS and CDR2 YDEGEE. There are 14 residues in the CDR3. As DNA, the CDR3 is TGTGCCAGCAGCTTGGACAGGGGCAGTCAGCCCCAGCATTTT. This gives the protein CASSLDRGSQPQHF.

The chain employs TRBV6-1 and TRBJ1-1; TRBD1 matches at 7 bases. The CDR3 is 14 amino acids. The ends lost 6 bases at V and 4 bases at J; junction bases unmatched: 8. Germline loops: CDR1 MNHNS, CDR2 SASEGT. CDR3 in amino acids: CASRLRGPGTEAFF. CDR3 sequence (DNA): TGTGCCAGCAGATTGAGGGGGCCGGGCACTGAAGCTTTCTTT.

V usage is TRBV7-6 and J usage is TRBJ2-3, with 14 nucleotides matching TRBD2. CDR1 is SGHVS, CDR2 FNYEAQ, per germline. V lost 5 bases, J lost 7 bases, and 17 bases stayed unmatched. This CDR3 contains 19 residues. The CDR3 coding sequence is TGTGCCAGCAGCCGGGGCGGACTAGCGGGAGGAGGTGAGAGAAATACGCAGTATTTT. Translating gives CASSRGGLAGGGERNTQYF.

The chain uses TRBV6-1 and TRBJ1-5; no clear D. CDR1 is MNHNS and CDR2 is SASEGT in the germline V gene. The V and J ends lost 8 bases and 6 bases respectively, with 11 bases between them. The CDR3 extends over 12 amino acids. CDR3 sequence (DNA): TGTGCCAGCGGAGGATTTGGTCAGCCCCAGCATTTT. This translates into CASGGFGQPQHF.

The chain uses TRBV5-1 and TRBJ1-3; a weak D match, TRBD1 (5 bases). Trimming pared 5 bases from V and 4 bases from J, leaving 16 bases between. This CDR3 is built from 15 residues. In germline, CDR1 is SGHRS, CDR2 YFSETQ. The CDR3 loop is CASRSLRGGGNTIYF. In DNA, the CDR3 is TGCGCCAGCAGATCTCTTCGGGGGGGAGGAAACACCATATATTTT.

The J gene is TRBJ2-7, the V gene TRBV28; the match to TRBD1 covers 8 bases. This CDR3 contains 14 residues. V shed 6 bases and J 4 bases; nucleotides not matched to a gene: 8. CDR1 is MDHEN, CDR2 SYDVKM, per germline. CDR3 sequence: CASREGTGGYEQYF. The CDR3 coding sequence is TGTGCCAGCAGGGAGGGGACAGGCGGGTACGAGCAGTACTTC.

The chain joins TRBV6-5 to TRBJ2-5; D remains ambiguous. Trimming removed 1 base at V and 2 bases at J, with 5 bases between. Germline CDR1 MNHEY, CDR2 SVGAGI. This CDR3 is 13 amino acids long. This CDR3 reads CASSYLRQETQYF. The DNA of the CDR3 is TGTGCCAGCAGTTACTTGCGGCAAGAGACCCAGTACTTC.

The chain joins TRBV27 to TRBJ2-5; D is unclear. Germline V lookup: CDR1 MNHEY, CDR2 SMNVEV (reference sequence). Trimming cost V 3 bases and J 5 bases, with 16 bases left between them. The CDR3 is made up of 15 amino acids. CDR3 nucleotide sequence: TGTGCCAGCAGTTTGGGCCAGATGAAAAGGGAGACCCAGTACTTC. Residues: CASSLGQMKRETQYF.

The chain couples TRBV5-4 to TRBJ2-1; tentative D call: TRBD1 (5 bases). The CDR3 runs 14 residues. Trimming left V 6 bases short and J 6 bases short, with 16 bases between. Germline CDR1 and CDR2: SGHNT and YYREEE (reference sequence). CDR3 amino acids: CASTPTRQGNEQFF. As DNA, the CDR3 is TGTGCCAGCACCCCTACCCGGCAGGGCAATGAGCAGTTCTTC.

J is TRBJ2-5 and V is TRBV27; 7 bases are a match to TRBD2. Germline trimming cut 3 bases from V and 3 bases from J; bases unmatched to any gene: 13. Germline values: CDR1 MNHEY, CDR2 SMNVEV (reference sequence). The CDR3 is made up of 17 amino acids. The CDR3 bases are TGTGCCAGCAGTTTGAGCTTCGGAGCGGGGACCAAAGAGACCCAGTACTTC. The encoded protein is CASSLSFGAGTKETQYF.

The rearrangement links TRBV11-2 to TRBJ2-7; no clear D. CDR3 length equals 14 residues. Trimming removed 5 bases at V and 3 bases at J, with 14 bases between. Germline loops: CDR1 SGHAT, CDR2 FQNNGV. CDR3 loop: CASSLDTALYEQYF. The CDR3 DNA reads TGTGCCAGCAGCCTTGACACCGCGCTCTACGAGCAGTACTTC.

The V gene is TRBV30, the J gene TRBJ1-2; no clear D gene. Per germline, CDR1 GTSNPN and CDR2 SVGIG (reference sequence). The CDR3 is made up of 11 amino acids. V was pared by 1 base and J by 6 bases, with 6 bases between. For the CDR3, the DNA is TGTGCCTGGAGTGCAGGTCATGGCTACACCTTC. This encodes CAWSAGHGYTF.

This chain connects TRBV5-8 to TRBJ2-2; 8 bases fit TRBD1. The CDR3 sequence is 15 residues long. Germline V gene lookup returns CDR1 SGHTS and CDR2 YDEGEE. J was trimmed by 6 bases and V by 4 bases; bases with no gene match: 8. The CDR3 nucleotides are TGTGCCAGCAGCCCCGGACAGGGAAGGGCCGGGGAGCTGTTTTTT. It translates to CASSPGQGRAGELFF. The entire variable domain, with the rest obtained from reference TRBV5-8 and TRBJ2-2, is as follows: EAGVTQSPTHLIKTRGQQATLRCSPISGHTSVYWYQQALGLGLQFLLWYDEGEERNRGNFPPRFSGRQFPNYSSELNVNALELEDSALYLCASSPGQGRAGELFFGEGSRLTVL.

This chain uses TRBV9 with TRBJ1-3; D gene ambiguous. The V and J ends lost 1 base and 4 bases respectively, with 9 bases between them. CDR3 length: 14 residues. Germline V gene sequence: CDR1 SGDLS, CDR2 YYNGEE. The CDR3 here is CASSVLEDGNTIYF. The CDR3 DNA follows: TGTGCCAGCAGCGTACTAGAAGACGGAAACACCATATATTTT. Complete variable domain (other parts from reference TRBV9 and TRBJ1-3): DSGVTQTPKHLITATGQRVTLRCSPRSGDLSVYWYQQSLDQGLQFLIQYYNGEERAKGNILERFSAQQFPDLHSELNLSSLELGDSALYFCASSVLEDGNTIYFGEGSWLTVV.

The chain links TRBV10-3 to TRBJ1-6; weak D call: TRBD1 (6 bases). CDR1 is ENHRY, CDR2 SYGVKD, per germline. This CDR3 contains 16 residues. V lost 5 bases to trimming and J lost 10 bases, with 21 bases between them. The CDR3 DNA reads TGTGCCATCAGTAGAAACAGGGACCCCTTGGGGTCACCCCTCCACTTT. It yields the protein CAISRNRDPLGSPLHF.

This rearrangement joins TRBV30 to TRBJ2-7; possible D gene TRBD1, 6 bases. The CDR3 runs to 14 residues. The germline V gene encodes CDR1 GTSNPN and CDR2 SVGIG (reference sequence). With 3 bases removed from V and 1 base from J, the gap between germline ends came to 13 bases. CDR3 bases: TGTGCCTGGAGACAACAGGGATATTCCTACGAGCAGTACTTC. As protein: CAWRQQGYSYEQYF.

This sequence joins TRBV11-2 and TRBJ1-2, with no clear D. The CDR3 consists of 12 residues. Trimming removed 5 bases from V and 6 bases from J, with 10 bases in between. Germline V gene data show CDR1 as SGHAT and CDR2 as FQNNGV. This chain's CDR3 is CASSAMGHGYTF. CDR3 sequence (DNA): TGTGCCAGCAGCGCCATGGGCCATGGCTACACCTTC.

This clone appeared once. This sequence joins TRBV18 and TRBJ2-2; 9 nucleotides line up with TRBD1. J lost 4 bases, V lost 8 bases, and 8 bases had no gene match. The CDR3 loop spans 15 amino acids. Germline lookup yields CDR1 KGHSH and CDR2 LQKENI. The CDR3 DNA is TGTGCCAGCGCGGCAGACAGGGGGAGCACCGGGGAGCTGTTTTTT. Its translation is CASAADRGSTGELFF.

The V call is TRBV7-9, the J call TRBJ1-2, with TRBD1 matching over 7 bases. CDR1 is SEHNR, CDR2 FQNEAQ, per germline (reference sequence). Germline trimming cut 1 base from V and 2 bases from J; bases unmatched to any gene: 4. The CDR3 totals 15 residues. The CDR3 is CASSLEAGGNYGYTF. Here the CDR3 DNA reads TGTGCCAGCAGCTTAGAGGCAGGGGGGAACTATGGCTACACCTTC. Together with reference TRBV7-9 and TRBJ1-2, the CDR3 gives the full variable domain: DTGVSQNPRHKITKRGQNVTFRCDPISEHNRLYWYRQTLGQGPEFLTYFQNEAQLEKSRLLSDRFSAERPKGSFSTLEIQRTEQGDSAMYLCASSLEAGGNYGYTFGSGTRLTVV.

This clone occurred a few times. The chain links TRBV11-2 to TRBJ2-7; possible D gene TRBD1, 5 bases. The V and J ends lost 5 bases and 11 bases respectively, with 25 bases between them. In germline, CDR1 is SGHAT, CDR2 FQNNGV. This CDR3 contains 15 residues. The CDR3 loop is CASSLSTANNLNEYF. Written as DNA, the CDR3 is TGTGCCAGCAGCCTATCGACAGCCAATAACCTAAACGAGTACTTC.

V gene TRBV19 combines with J gene TRBJ2-7; D possibly corresponds to TRBD2 (6 bases). V lost 5 bases, J lost 4 bases, and 18 bases lay in between. The CDR3 is made up of 15 amino acids. Germline V gene lookup returns CDR1 LNHDA and CDR2 SQIVND (reference sequence). The CDR3 DNA sequence: TGTGCCAGTAGTCCCCAACCGACTGGGACTTACGAGCAGTACTTC. Protein product: CASSPQPTGTYEQYF.